Listed here are 8 T cell receptor beta chains from one sample, sequenced in a study of blood T cells in healthy people across ages. Next came a second PCR, run for about 6 to 12 cycles, which used a sample-barcoded 5' primer along with a J-beta primer mix. TCRdb re-analysed the 5' RACE reads in MiXCR, keeping a single row per CDR3 protein. The sample yields a few hundred thousand distinct CDR3 sequences, roughly half seen once. The sample was blood. The receptors here all came from a man aged 55 to 70 in good health.

Details on this clonotype: Mismatch with germline at one junction end may stem from a read error. V is TRBV24-1 and J is TRBJ1-2; TRBD1 matches 9 bases. This CDR3 region has 15 residues. The V gene's germline CDR1 is KGHDR and CDR2 SFDVKD. CDR3 sequence reads: CASSSGGQGLYGYTF. CDR3 DNA: TGTGCCAGCAGTTCCGGGGGACAGGGACTCTATGGCTACACCTTC.

The CDR3 loop is CASRLPGGGNGYTF. In DNA, the CDR3 is TGTGCCAGCAGGCTCCCGGGTGGGGGCAATGGCTACACCTTC. The chain uses TRBV7-9 and TRBJ1-2; the D gene is possibly TRBD1 (6 bases). V lost 6 bases to trimming and J lost 6 bases, with 17 bases between them. CDR1 is SEHNR and CDR2 is FQNEAQ in the germline V gene (reference sequence). This CDR3 has 14 amino acids.

The chain couples TRBV10-3 to TRBJ2-3; 11 bases fit TRBD1. The V and J ends lost 7 bases and 3 bases, in that order; junction bases with no gene match: 3. The CDR3 sequence is 14 residues long. Germline V gene sequence: CDR1 ENHRY, CDR2 SYGVKD. CDR3 DNA: TGTGCCATCAACCGGGACAGGGGGACAGATACGCAGTATTTT. This sequence encodes CAINRDRGTDTQYF.

This clonotype was found many times. The chain joins TRBV24-1 to TRBJ2-1; 9 nucleotides match TRBD2. The trim removed 5 bases at V and 7 bases at J, leaving 5 bases unmatched. Germline V lookup: CDR1 KGHDR, CDR2 SFDVKD. There are 14 residues in the CDR3. Here the CDR3 reads CATSGSGSLNEQFF. CDR3 coding DNA: TGTGCCACCAGTGGTAGCGGGAGTCTGAATGAGCAGTTCTTC.

The genes are TRBV25-1 and TRBJ2-4, with 7 nucleotides matching TRBD2. In germline, CDR1 is MGHDK, CDR2 SYGVNS. CDR3 length equals 15 residues. The trim removed 3 bases at V and 6 bases at J, leaving 8 bases unmatched. CDR3 DNA sequence: TGTGCCAGCAGTGACCCACTAGCGCCAATAAACATTCAGTACTTC. Amino acids: CASSDPLAPINIQYF.

This clonotype has just a few counts. The chain has TRBV6-2 or TRBV6-3 and TRBJ2-3; possibly TRBD1 or TRBD2 for D (5 bases each). Trimming took 6 bases from V and 2 from J, leaving 12 bases between them. This CDR3 spans 14 amino acids. From germline, CDR1 is MNHEY and CDR2 SVGEGT. For the CDR3, the DNA is TGTGCCAGCAGCCTTGGGGGACCCACAGATACGCAGTATTTT. Amino acid sequence: CASSLGGPTDTQYF.

This clonotype was seen a few times. CDR3 sequence: CASSYRDRPNYGYTF. CDR3 coding DNA: TGTGCCAGCAGCTACCGGGACAGACCTAACTATGGCTACACCTTC. The V gene is TRBV5-6, the J gene TRBJ1-2; 7 positions agree with TRBD1. Germline assignment: CDR1 SGHDT and CDR2 YYEEEE. CDR3 length equals 15 residues. V trimming: 3 bases; J trimming: 0 bases; junction bases outside the gene matches: 5.

A note on this clonotype: At one end the junction does not follow the germline gene, possibly because of a read error. This chain uses TRBV5-1 with TRBJ2-7, with 7 nucleotides matching TRBD1. The CDR3 covers 15 residues. Germline CDR1 and CDR2: SGHRS and YFSETQ. The DNA of the CDR3 is TGCGCCAGCAGCTTGCAGCAGGGGGTCTCCTACGAGCAGCACTTC. As protein: CASSLQQGVSYEQHF.